The next 26 T cell receptor beta chains were all read from a single sample in a study of cytomegalovirus exposure and HLA in healthy donors. PCR primers comprised 60 Vbeta and 13 Jbeta primers. Generated by immunoSEQ multiplex PCR, the TCRdb table keeps only in-frame clones and is missing some. This sample carries approximately 82,000 clones, around 76% of them seen once, and the ten largest clones take about 6.2%. Sequences were obtained from PBMCs. The receptors here all came from a woman aged 50 to 65 in good health and CMV-seropositive.

This clone was detected once. The chain has TRBV29-1 and TRBJ1-2, with no clear D. Germline CDR1 and CDR2: SQVTM and ANQGSEA. The V and J ends lost 4 bases and 7 bases respectively, with 13 bases between them. The CDR3 runs 12 residues. The CDR3 sequence: CSVVRPGGGYTF. The DNA of the CDR3 is TGCAGCGTTGTCCGACCCGGAGGTGGCTACACCTTC.

The V call is TRBV28, the J call TRBJ1-5; D possibly corresponds to TRBD1 (6 bases). The CDR3 has 15 residues. Germline V gene sequence: CDR1 MDHEN, CDR2 SYDVKM. Trimming left V 4 bases short and J 3 bases short, with 13 bases between. The CDR3 protein is CASSSPTGYNQPQHF. The CDR3 DNA sequence: TGTGCCAGCAGTTCCCCCACAGGGTACAATCAGCCCCAGCATTTT.

This rearrangement joins TRBV18 to TRBJ1-5, with 8 nucleotides matching TRBD1. J gave up 7 bases and V 6 bases, and 14 bases lay outside the gene matches. The CDR3 totals 16 residues. Germline V gives CDR1 KGHSH, CDR2 LQKENI. CDR3 sequence (DNA): TGTGCCAGCTCGCCTACAGGGGGTGGGGGAAGGCAGCCCCAGCATTTT. Its protein product is CASSPTGGGGRQPQHF.

Only one count was recorded for this clone. The chain employs TRBV27 and TRBJ1-1; D is possibly TRBD1 (6 bases). The CDR3 loop spans 14 amino acids. Germline assignment: CDR1 MNHEY and CDR2 SMNVEV (reference sequence). Trimming shortened V by 2 bases and J by 6 bases, and 13 bases separated the two germline ends. CDR3 amino acids: CASSLESGVSEAFF. CDR3 sequence (DNA): TGTGCCAGCAGTTTAGAATCAGGGGTCTCTGAAGCTTTCTTT.

The V call is TRBV30, the J call TRBJ2-1, with 15 bases that match TRBD2. This CDR3 has 16 amino acids. CDR1 and CDR2 (germline): GTSNPN, SVGIG (reference sequence). Germline trimming cut 3 bases from V and 8 bases from J; bases unmatched to any gene: 8. The chain's CDR3 is CAWSAGLAGGPDEQFF. CDR3 DNA: TGTGCCTGGAGCGCAGGACTAGCGGGAGGGCCCGATGAGCAGTTCTTC.

Written as DNA, the CDR3 is TGCGCCAGCAGCCATGAGACAGGGGTAAGGAACGAGCAGTACTTC. It specifies CASSHETGVRNEQYF. The chain carries TRBV4-1 and TRBJ2-7; 8 bases line up with TRBD1. The CDR3 covers 15 residues. Looked up from germline, CDR1 is MGHRA and CDR2 is YSYEKL. J gave up 5 bases and V 3 bases, and 9 bases lay outside the gene matches.

CDR3 in amino acids: CASSPSLAEGRREQFF. The CDR3 nucleotides are TGCGCCAGCAGCCCCTCACTAGCGGAAGGGCGCCGTGAGCAGTTCTTC. The chain combines TRBV4-1 with TRBJ2-1, with TRBD2 identical over 8 bases. Germline V gene lookup returns CDR1 MGHRA and CDR2 YSYEKL. The CDR3 is made up of 16 amino acids. With 4 bases clipped from V and 9 bases from J, the junction kept 14 bases outside the gene matches.

The chain carries TRBV5-4 and TRBJ1-2, with a possible D match to TRBD1 (5 bases). Trimming stripped 2 bases from V and 6 bases from J, with 14 bases between. Germline V gene sequence: CDR1 SGHNT, CDR2 YYREEE (reference sequence). This CDR3 spans 14 amino acids. The CDR3 is CASSFGGVGDGYTF. The CDR3 bases are TGTGCCAGCAGCTTTGGGGGGGTCGGTGATGGCTACACCTTC.

The chain couples TRBV28 to TRBJ2-2; D possibly corresponds to TRBD2 (5 bases). CDR3 length equals 13 residues. Germline-derived CDR1 and CDR2 are MDHEN and SYDVKM. V shed 6 bases and J shed 3 bases, with 8 bases lying between them. This CDR3 is CASSSGYTGELFF. Written as DNA, the CDR3 is TGTGCCAGCAGCTCGGGGTACACCGGGGAGCTGTTTTTT. The variable domain in full, completed from reference TRBV28 and TRBJ2-2, reads DVKVTQSSRYLVKRTGEKVFLECVQDMDHENMFWYRQDPGLGLRLIYFSYDVKMKEKGDIPEGYSVSREKKERFSLILESASTNQTSMYLCASSSGYTGELFFGEGSRLTVL.

The chain joins TRBV7-6 to TRBJ2-7, with TRBD1 identical over 8 bases. Trimming removed 4 bases from V and 3 bases from J; junction bases left unmatched: 5. The CDR3 is made up of 14 amino acids. Germline values: CDR1 SGHVS, CDR2 FNYEAQ. CDR3 sequence (DNA): TGTGCCAGCAGCTCAGGGACAGGTAACTACGAGCAGTACTTC. Translating it yields CASSSGTGNYEQYF.

The V and J genes are TRBV2 and TRBJ2-3, with 11 nucleotides matching TRBD2. V shed 2 bases, J shed 7 bases, and the junction held 5 bases outside the gene matches. Per germline, CDR1 SNHLY and CDR2 FYNNEI. This CDR3 spans 15 amino acids. The CDR3 DNA reads TGTGCCAGCAGTGAAACGGGGACTAGCGGATATACGCAGTATTTT. It translates to CASSETGTSGYTQYF.

The J gene is TRBJ1-3, the V gene TRBV5-6; 8 bases line up with TRBD1. This CDR3 contains 17 residues. Germline CDR1 reads SGHDT; CDR2 reads YYEEEE. The V and J ends lost 3 bases and 0 bases, in that order; junction bases with no gene match: 8. CDR3 sequence (DNA): TGTGCCAGCAGCTACTATAGGGACAGGCGCTCTGGAAACACCATATATTTT. The encoded protein is CASSYYRDRRSGNTIYF.

This chain joins TRBV19 and TRBJ1-1; D is ambiguous. Germline CDR1 reads LNHDA; CDR2 reads SQIVND (reference sequence). V lost 5 bases and J lost 0, with 13 bases in between. CDR3 length: 15 residues. The CDR3 DNA reads as TGTGCCAGTAGTTCTTTGGGCAAATTGAACACTGAAGCTTTCTTT. This gives the protein CASSSLGKLNTEAFF. The variable domain in full, with the rest retrieved from reference TRBV19 and TRBJ1-1, is DGGITQSPKYLFRKEGQNVTLSCEQNLNHDAMYWYRQDPGQGLRLIYYSQIVNDFQKGDIAEGYSVSREKKESFPLTVTSAQKNPTAFYLCASSSLGKLNTEAFFGQGTRLTVV.

The chain employs TRBV28 and TRBJ1-2; TRBD1 matches 7 bases. The CDR3 runs 14 residues. After removal of 10 bases from V and 4 bases from J, the junction contained 12 bases not matched to a gene. CDR1 MDHEN and CDR2 SYDVKM come from the germline V gene. The CDR3 reads CATTRRTGTYGYTF. The CDR3 DNA reads TGTGCCACCACTAGACGGACAGGAACCTATGGCTACACCTTC.

The gene calls are TRBV7-9 and TRBJ1-1; unclear D gene. The V end was cut by 6 bases, the J end by 5 bases, with 19 bases between. Germline CDR1 reads SEHNR; CDR2 reads FQNEAQ (reference sequence). The CDR3 has 15 residues. The CDR3 sequence: CASSPPGSEGTEAFF. CDR3 DNA: TGTGCCAGCAGTCCTCCGGGATCCGAAGGGACTGAAGCTTTCTTT.

The DNA for the CDR3 is TGTGCCAGCAGCCTCTATGCTGGACAGCAAGAGACCCAGTACTTC. This sequence encodes CASSLYAGQQETQYF. The chain has TRBV7-6 and TRBJ2-5; tentatively, D is TRBD1 (6 bases). Germline assignment: CDR1 SGHVS and CDR2 FNYEAQ. Trimming took 5 bases from V and 2 from J, leaving 15 bases between them. This CDR3 is 15 amino acids long. Drawing the rest from reference TRBV7-6 and TRBJ2-5, the complete variable domain is GAGVSQSPRYKVTKRGQDVALRCDPISGHVSLYWYRQALGQGPEFLTYFNYEAQQDKSGLPNDRFSAERPEGSISTLTIQRTEQRDSAMYRCASSLYAGQQETQYFGPGTRLLVL.

The chain has TRBV29-1 and TRBJ2-5; 8 nucleotides align to TRBD1. This CDR3 spans 13 amino acids. V lost 7 bases and J lost 4; bases outside the gene matches: 8. Germline V gene sequence: CDR1 SQVTM, CDR2 ANQGSEA. Here the CDR3 reads CSGARTGLETQYF. CDR3 nucleotides: TGCAGCGGCGCCAGGACAGGGTTAGAGACCCAGTACTTC.

This clone has a single count. CDR3 nucleotides: TGTGCCAGCTACGGTCGGAATGAGCAGTTCTTC. It yields the protein CASYGRNEQFF. This rearrangement joins TRBV4-2 to TRBJ2-1; D is unresolved. Trimming left V 8 bases short and J 7 bases short, with 9 bases between. The CDR3 contains 11 residues. Per the germline V gene, CDR1 is LGHNA and CDR2 is YNFKEQ.

This clone is a singleton in its sample. The same CDR3 also results from other DNA sequences found in this sample. The rearrangement links TRBV18 to TRBJ1-5; possibly TRBD1 for D (6 bases). Germline CDR1 KGHSH, CDR2 LQKENI. The CDR3 is made up of 13 amino acids. Trimming left V 6 bases short and J 1 base short, with 7 bases between. The CDR3 sequence is CASSGQSNQPQHF. CDR3 in DNA: TGTGCCAGCTCCGGACAGAGCAATCAGCCCCAGCATTTT. The full variable domain, rest sourced from reference TRBV18 and TRBJ1-5, is NAGVMQNPRHLVRRRGQEARLRCSPMKGHSHVYWYRQLPEEGLKFMVYLQKENIIDESGMPKERFSAEFPKEGPSILRIQQVVRGDSAAYFCASSGQSNQPQHFGDGTRLSIL.

The rearrangement joins TRBV30 to TRBJ1-4; D uncertain. Germline lookup yields CDR1 GTSNPN and CDR2 SVGIG (reference sequence). This CDR3 has 13 residues. The V end lost 5 bases, the J end lost 4 bases, and 11 bases lay between the germline ends. CDR3 nucleotide sequence: TGTGCCTGGGCCGGGTCCTATAATGAAAAACTGTTTTTT. Its translation: CAWAGSYNEKLFF.

The chain is built from TRBV6-6 and TRBJ1-1; possible D gene TRBD1, 5 bases. Trimming left V 8 bases short and J 1 base short, with 11 bases between. CDR1 and CDR2 (germline): MNHNY, SVGAGI (reference sequence). This CDR3 region has 13 residues. The CDR3 coding sequence is TGTGCCAGCTCAGACAGACCGAACACTGAAGCTTTCTTT. It encodes CASSDRPNTEAFF.

The V and J genes are TRBV5-1 and TRBJ2-1; D is perhaps TRBD2 (5 bases). V dropped 4 bases and J dropped 0 bases, with 17 bases sitting between them. This CDR3 has 17 residues. Germline V CDR1 and CDR2: SGHRS, YFSETQ. CDR3 nucleotides: TGCGCCAGCAGCCTCTCACAGCGGTCTAGCTCCTACAATGAGCAGTTCTTC. Translated, it gives CASSLSQRSSSYNEQFF.

The rearrangement links TRBV10-1 to TRBJ2-1; D is unclear. V was cut by 2 bases and J by 10 bases, with 12 bases left in between. This CDR3 comprises 13 residues. Germline V gene data show CDR1 as WNHNN and CDR2 as SYGVQD (reference sequence). The CDR3 nucleotides read TGCGCCAGCAGTGAGGGTACCTTCGGGGAGCAGTTCTTC. This codes for CASSEGTFGEQFF.

This clone was seen just once. This chain joins TRBV9 and TRBJ1-4, with 9 bases identical to TRBD1. This CDR3 comprises 14 residues. From germline, CDR1 is SGDLS and CDR2 YYNGEE. The V segment lost 3 bases and the J segment 7 bases; nucleotides outside the gene matches: 4. CDR3 DNA sequence: TGTGCCAGCAGCGCGGACAGGGGAGGTGAAAAACTGTTTTTT. This codes for CASSADRGGEKLFF.

The V call is TRBV28, the J call TRBJ2-1; 13 bases are shared with TRBD2. The J segment lost 6 bases and the V segment lost 4 bases, leaving 9 bases of the junction unmatched. Per germline, CDR1 MDHEN and CDR2 SYDVKM. The CDR3 is made up of 17 amino acids. CDR3 coding DNA: TGTGCCAGCAGTTGGACTAGCGGGAGCTATCGGCGCAATGAGCAGTTCTTC. Translating it yields CASSWTSGSYRRNEQFF.

The gene calls are TRBV2 and TRBJ1-1; 8 bases match TRBD1. CDR1 and CDR2 from the germline V gene are SNHLY and FYNNEI. The CDR3 runs 12 residues. Trimming took 7 bases from V and 4 from J; bases not matched to a gene: 2. Here the CDR3 DNA reads TGTGCCAGCACCCAGGGGGCCACTGAAGCTTTCTTT. Amino acid sequence: CASTQGATEAFF.